This T cell receptor beta chain was captured in a study of T-cell memory formation after mild COVID-19. Findings and limits, study-wide: Whether day 37 second-wave clones are SARS-CoV-2-specific was not confirmed. Shrinking CD4+ clones were chiefly CM and EM; CD8+ ones were chiefly EMRA.

This clonotype came up a few times. What it binds is not known. In TCRdb, the 5' RACE reads were re-called with MiXCR into one record per CDR3 protein. This table has about 240,000 distinct CDR3 sequences, roughly 10% appearing once. The specimen was PBMCs or a T cell subset sorted from them (not recorded which). This sequence was found in a man in his late teens or twenties who had mild COVID-19 (a few samples of this study predate the infection). Cell type and time point are not known.

In DNA, the CDR3 is TGTGCCAGCAGGGGGGACGGGGACAATGAGCAGTTCTTC. Translation: CASRGDGDNEQFF. V gene TRBV7-6 combines with J gene TRBJ2-1; D possibly matches TRBD1 or TRBD2 (5 bases each). CDR1 SGHVS and CDR2 FNYEAQ come from the germline V gene. With 6 bases removed from V and 5 bases from J, the gap between germline ends came to 11 bases. The CDR3 loop spans 13 amino acids. The variable domain in full, with the rest retrieved from reference TRBV7-6 and TRBJ2-1, is GAGVSQSPRYKVTKRGQDVALRCDPISGHVSLYWYRQALGQGPEFLTYFNYEAQQDKSGLPNDRFSAERPEGSISTLTIQRTEQRDSAMYRCASRGDGDNEQFFGPGTRLTVL.